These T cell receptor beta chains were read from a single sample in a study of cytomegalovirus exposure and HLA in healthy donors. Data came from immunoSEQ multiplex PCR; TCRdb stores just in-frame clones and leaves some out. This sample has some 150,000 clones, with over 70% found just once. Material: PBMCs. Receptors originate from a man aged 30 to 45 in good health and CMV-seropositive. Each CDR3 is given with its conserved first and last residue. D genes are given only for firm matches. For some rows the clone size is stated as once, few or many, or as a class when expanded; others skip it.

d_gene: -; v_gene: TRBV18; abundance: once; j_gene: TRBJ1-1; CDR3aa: CASSPNTGMNTEAFF; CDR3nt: TGTGCCAGCTCACCAAATACGGGAATGAACACTGAAGCTTTCTTT
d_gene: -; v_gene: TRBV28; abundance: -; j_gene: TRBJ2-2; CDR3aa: CASSLEGEGTGELFF; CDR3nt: TGTGCCAGCAGTTTGGAGGGAGAAGGGACCGGGGAGCTGTTTTTT
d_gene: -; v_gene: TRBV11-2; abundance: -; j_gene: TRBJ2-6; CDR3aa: CASSLGGRSGANVLTF; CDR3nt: TGTGCCAGCAGCTTAGGTGGCCGATCTGGGGCCAACGTCCTGACTTTC
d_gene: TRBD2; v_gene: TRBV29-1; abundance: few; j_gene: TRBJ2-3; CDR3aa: CSVEGGGRAITDTQYF; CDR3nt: TGCAGCGTTGAAGGTGGGGGGAGGGCCATAACAGATACGCAGTATTTT
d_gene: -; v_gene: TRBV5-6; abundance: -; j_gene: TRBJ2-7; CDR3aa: CASSYDSSYEQYF; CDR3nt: TGTGCCAGCAGCTACGACTCTTCCTACGAGCAGTACTTC
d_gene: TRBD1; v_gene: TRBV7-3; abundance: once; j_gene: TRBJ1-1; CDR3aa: CASSLRGTGAGTEAFF; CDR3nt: TGTGCCAGCAGCTTAAGAGGAACAGGGGCGGGTACTGAAGCTTTCTTT
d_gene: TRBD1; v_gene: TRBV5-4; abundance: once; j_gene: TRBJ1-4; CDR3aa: CASSLGGQPAHLRKLFF; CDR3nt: TGTGCCAGCAGCTTGGGGGGACAGCCAGCCCATTTGCGGAAACTGTTTTTT
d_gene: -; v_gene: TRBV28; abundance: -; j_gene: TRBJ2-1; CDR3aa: CASSLRGIEQFF; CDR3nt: TGTGCCAGCAGTTTAAGAGGCATCGAGCAGTTCTTC
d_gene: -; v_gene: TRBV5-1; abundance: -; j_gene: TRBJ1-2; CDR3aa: CASSLVTGNYGYTF; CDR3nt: TGCGCCAGCAGCTTGGTTACAGGAAACTATGGCTACACCTTC
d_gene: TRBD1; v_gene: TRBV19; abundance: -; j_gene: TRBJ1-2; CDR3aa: CASRMTQGSYGYTF; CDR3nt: TGTGCCAGTAGGATGACACAGGGGAGCTATGGCTACACCTTC
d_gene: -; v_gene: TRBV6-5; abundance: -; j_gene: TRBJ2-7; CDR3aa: CASSYSIGVYEQYF; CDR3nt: TGTGCCAGCAGTTACAGTATCGGAGTCTACGAGCAGTACTTC
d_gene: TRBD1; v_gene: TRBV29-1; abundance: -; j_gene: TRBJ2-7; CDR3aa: CSAEEGQEYEQYF; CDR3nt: TGCAGCGCAGAGGAGGGACAGGAGTACGAGCAGTACTTC
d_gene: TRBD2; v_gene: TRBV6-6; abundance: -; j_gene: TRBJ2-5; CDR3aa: CASSPGLASQETQYF; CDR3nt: TGTGCCAGCAGTCCGGGACTAGCCTCCCAAGAGACCCAGTACTTC
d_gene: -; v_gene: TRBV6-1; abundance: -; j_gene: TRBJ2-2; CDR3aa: CASAARNTGELFF; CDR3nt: TGTGCCAGCGCCGCTAGGAACACCGGGGAGCTGTTTTTT
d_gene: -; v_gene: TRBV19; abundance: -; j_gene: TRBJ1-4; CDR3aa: CASSRVHEKLFF; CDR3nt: TGTGCCAGTAGCCGAGTCCATGAAAAACTGTTTTTT
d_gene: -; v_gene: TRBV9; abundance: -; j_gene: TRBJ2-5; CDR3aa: CASSVRGTLAETQYF; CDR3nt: TGTGCCAGCAGCGTACGAGGGACATTAGCGGAGACCCAGTACTTC
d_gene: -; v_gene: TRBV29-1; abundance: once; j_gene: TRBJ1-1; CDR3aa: CSVGYREMNTEAFF; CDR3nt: TGCAGCGTTGGTTACCGGGAGATGAACACTGAAGCTTTCTTT
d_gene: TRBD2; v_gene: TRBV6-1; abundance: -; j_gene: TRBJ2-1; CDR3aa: CASRLAGGFYNEQFF; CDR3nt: TGTGCCAGCAGACTAGCGGGAGGGTTCTACAATGAGCAGTTCTTC
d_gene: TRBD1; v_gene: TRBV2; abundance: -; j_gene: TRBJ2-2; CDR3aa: CASSDKVGTVWNTGELFF; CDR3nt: TGTGCCAGCAGTGACAAGGTGGGGACAGTATGGAACACCGGGGAGCTGTTTTTT
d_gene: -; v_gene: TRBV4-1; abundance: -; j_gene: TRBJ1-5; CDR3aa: CASSQRTGNQPQHF; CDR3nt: TGCGCCAGCAGCCAAAGGACAGGCAATCAGCCCCAGCATTTT
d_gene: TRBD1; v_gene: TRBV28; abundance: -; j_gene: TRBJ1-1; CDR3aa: CASSSLGQGAVEAFF; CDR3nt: TGTGCCAGCAGTTCCCTGGGACAGGGGGCCGTTGAAGCTTTCTTT
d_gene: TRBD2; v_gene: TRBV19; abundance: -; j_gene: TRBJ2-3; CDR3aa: CASSLGTSGSLTDTQYF; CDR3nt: TGTGCCAGTAGTCTTGGGACTAGCGGGAGTCTTACAGATACGCAGTATTTT
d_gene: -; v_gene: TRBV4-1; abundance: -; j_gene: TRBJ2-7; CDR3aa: CASSLHRVSYEQYF; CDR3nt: TGCGCCAGCAGTCTGCATAGAGTATCCTACGAGCAGTACTTC
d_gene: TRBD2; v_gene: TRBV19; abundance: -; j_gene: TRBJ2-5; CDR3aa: CASSMVGLAGDETQYF; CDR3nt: TGTGCCAGTAGTATGGTAGGACTAGCGGGAGACGAGACCCAGTACTTC
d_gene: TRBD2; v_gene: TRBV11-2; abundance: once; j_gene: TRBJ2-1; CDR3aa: CASREAGGPKYNEQFF; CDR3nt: TGTGCCAGCAGAGAGGCGGGAGGGCCTAAATACAATGAGCAGTTCTTC
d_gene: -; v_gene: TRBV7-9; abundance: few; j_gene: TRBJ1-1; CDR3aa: CASSFAAELNTEAFF; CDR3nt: TGTGCCAGCAGCTTCGCGGCAGAACTTAACACTGAAGCTTTCTTT
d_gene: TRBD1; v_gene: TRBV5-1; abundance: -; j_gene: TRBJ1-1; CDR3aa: CASSHGTGMTEAFF; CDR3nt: TGCGCCAGCAGCCACGGGACAGGGATGACTGAAGCTTTCTTT
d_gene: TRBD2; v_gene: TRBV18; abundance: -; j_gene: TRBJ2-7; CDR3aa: CASSPKGTSGSYEQYF; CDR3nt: TGTGCCAGCTCACCTAAAGGGACTAGCGGAAGTTACGAGCAGTACTTC
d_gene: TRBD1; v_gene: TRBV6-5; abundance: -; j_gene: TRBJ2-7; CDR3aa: CASSPGTASREQYF; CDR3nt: TGTGCCAGCAGTCCGGGGACAGCCTCCCGCGAGCAGTACTTC
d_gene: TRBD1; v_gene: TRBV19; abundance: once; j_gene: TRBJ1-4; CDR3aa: CASSPPPGTVKQKLFF; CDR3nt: TGTGCCAGTAGTCCACCTCCCGGGACAGTGAAACAAAAACTGTTTTTT
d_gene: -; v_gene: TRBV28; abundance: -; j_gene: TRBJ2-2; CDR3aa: CASSLTSLNTGELFF; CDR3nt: TGTGCCAGCAGCCTTACTAGCTTGAACACCGGGGAGCTGTTTTTT
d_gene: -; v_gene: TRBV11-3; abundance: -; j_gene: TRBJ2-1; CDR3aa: CASSSNERVAYNEQFF; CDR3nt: TGTGCCAGCAGCTCCAATGAACGGGTGGCCTACAATGAGCAGTTCTTC
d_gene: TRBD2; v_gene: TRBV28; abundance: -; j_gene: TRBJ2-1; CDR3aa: CASSLSSGVFNEQFF; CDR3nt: TGTGCCAGCAGTTTATCTAGCGGGGTCTTTAATGAGCAGTTCTTC
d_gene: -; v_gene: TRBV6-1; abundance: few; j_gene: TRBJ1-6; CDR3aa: CASSDTYSYNSPLHF; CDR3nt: TGTGCCAGCAGTGACACTTACTCCTATAATTCACCCCTCCACTTT
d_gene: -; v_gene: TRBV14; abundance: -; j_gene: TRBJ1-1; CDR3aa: CASSQLGRDEAFF; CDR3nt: TGTGCCAGCAGCCAACTGGGGAGGGATGAAGCTTTCTTT
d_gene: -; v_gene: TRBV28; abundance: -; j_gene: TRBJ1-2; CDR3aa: CASRPQVWGYTF; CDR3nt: TGTGCCAGCAGGCCGCAGGTTTGGGGCTACACCTTC
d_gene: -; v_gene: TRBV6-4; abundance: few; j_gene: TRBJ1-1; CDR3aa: CASSDVPGGTEAFF; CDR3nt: TGTGCCAGCAGTGACGTCCCGGGGGGCACTGAAGCTTTCTTT
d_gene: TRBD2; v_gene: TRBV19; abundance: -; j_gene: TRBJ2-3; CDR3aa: CASRLAGGTDTQYF; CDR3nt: TGTGCCAGTAGGCTAGCGGGAGGCACAGATACGCAGTATTTT
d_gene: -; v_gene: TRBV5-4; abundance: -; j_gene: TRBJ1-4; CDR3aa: CASSFGGGDNEKLFF; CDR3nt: TGTGCCAGCAGCTTTGGCGGAGGGGATAATGAAAAACTGTTTTTT
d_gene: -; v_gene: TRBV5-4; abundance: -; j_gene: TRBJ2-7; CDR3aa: CASQAGPLSYEQYF; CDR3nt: TGTGCCAGCCAGGCCGGCCCTCTCTCCTACGAGCAGTACTTC
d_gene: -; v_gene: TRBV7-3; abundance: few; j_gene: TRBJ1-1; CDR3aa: CASSPTGMNTEAFF; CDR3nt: TGTGCCAGCAGCCCTACAGGAATGAACACTGAAGCTTTCTTT
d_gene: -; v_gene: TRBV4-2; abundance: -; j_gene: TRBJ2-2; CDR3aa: CASSQDALAALFF; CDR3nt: TGTGCCAGCAGCCAAGATGCCCTAGCCGCGCTGTTTTTT
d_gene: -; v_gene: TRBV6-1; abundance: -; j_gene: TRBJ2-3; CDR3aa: CASTKTRKTDTQYF; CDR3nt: TGTGCCAGCACCAAAACAAGAAAAACAGATACGCAGTATTTT
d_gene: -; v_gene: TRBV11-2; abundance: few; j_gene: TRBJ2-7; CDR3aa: CASSREAGVQYEQYF; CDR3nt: TGTGCCAGCAGCCGAGAAGCAGGGGTCCAGTACGAGCAGTACTTC
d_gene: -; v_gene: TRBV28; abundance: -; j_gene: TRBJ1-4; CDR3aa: CASRNTRGNEKLFF; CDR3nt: TGTGCCAGCAGAAACACCCGGGGTAATGAAAAACTGTTTTTT
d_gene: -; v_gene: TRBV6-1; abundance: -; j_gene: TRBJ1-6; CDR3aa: CASSEGAQYNSPLHF; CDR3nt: TGTGCCAGCAGTGAAGGAGCACAGTATAATTCACCCCTCCACTTT
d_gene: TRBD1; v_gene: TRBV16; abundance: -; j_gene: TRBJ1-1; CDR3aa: CASSLWGQGDYTEAFF; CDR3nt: TGTGCCAGCAGCCTATGGGGACAGGGAGATTACACTGAAGCTTTCTTT
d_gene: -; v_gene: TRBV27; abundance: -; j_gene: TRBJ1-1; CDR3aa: CASSSDMTGLNTEAFF; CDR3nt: TGTGCCAGCAGTTCAGACATGACAGGCCTGAACACTGAAGCTTTCTTT
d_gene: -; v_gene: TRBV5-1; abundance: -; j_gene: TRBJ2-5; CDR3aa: CASSPDSGLHRAETQYF; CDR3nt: TGCGCCAGCAGCCCCGATTCGGGACTCCACAGAGCGGAGACCCAGTACTTC
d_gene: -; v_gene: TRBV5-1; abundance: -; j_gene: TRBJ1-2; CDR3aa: CASSLWDYGYPF; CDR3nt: TGCGCCAGCAGCTTGTGGGACTATGGCTACCCCTTC
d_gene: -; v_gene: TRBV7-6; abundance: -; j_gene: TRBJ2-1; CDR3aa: CASSDIPGEGVGYNEQFF; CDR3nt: TGTGCCAGCAGCGATATTCCAGGGGAGGGAGTCGGCTACAATGAGCAGTTCTTC
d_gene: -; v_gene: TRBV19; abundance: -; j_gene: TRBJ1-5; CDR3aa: CASSIAGDNQPQHF; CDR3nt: TGTGCCAGTAGTATAGCAGGGGACAATCAGCCCCAGCATTTT
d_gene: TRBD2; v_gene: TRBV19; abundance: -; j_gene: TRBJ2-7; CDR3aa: CASSITLAGDYEQYF; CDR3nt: TGTGCCAGTAGTATCACACTAGCGGGAGACTACGAGCAGTACTTC
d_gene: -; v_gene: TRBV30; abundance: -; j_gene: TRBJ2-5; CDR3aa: CAWSVQVGSETQYF; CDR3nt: TGTGCCTGGAGTGTACAGGTCGGGAGTGAGACCCAGTACTTC
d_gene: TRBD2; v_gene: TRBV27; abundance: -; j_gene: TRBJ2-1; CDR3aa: CATTAGTSGYNEQFF; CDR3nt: TGTGCCACCACTGCCGGGACTAGCGGATACAATGAGCAGTTCTTC